This T cell receptor beta chain comes out of a study of shared clonotypes between healthy human individuals. Here immunoSEQ multiplex PCR was the method, and the copy in TCRdb shows in-frame clones only, minus some. Of approximately 1.5 million clones listed, around 98.5% are singletons. Those who donated were healthy HIV-negative adults, with no recent acute infections or vaccinations reported. The CDR3 runs to 16 residues. Germline assignment: CDR1 SGDLS and CDR2 YYNGEE. V trimming: 0 bases; J trimming: 9 bases; junction bases outside the gene matches: 8. This chain uses TRBV9 with TRBJ2-1; 11 bases agree with TRBD2. Sequenced: naive CD4+ T cells sorted from blood. Subset: CD45RA+ positively selected. The TCR was taken from a man between 25 and 39 years old in good health. The CDR3 here is CASSVDSGRAGGEQFF. The CDR3, as DNA: TGTGCCAGCAGCGTAGATAGCGGGAGGGCCGGAGGTGAGCAGTTCTTC. Filled out from reference TRBV9 and TRBJ2-1, the complete variable domain reads DSGVTQTPKHLITATGQRVTLRCSPRSGDLSVYWYQQSLDQGLQFLIQYYNGEERAKGNILERFSAQQFPDLHSELNLSSLELGDSALYFCASSVDSGRAGGEQFFGPGTRLTVL.